This TCR beta chain was obtained from a study of blood T cell repertoires in COVID-19. The wider study: The United States, Italy and Spain provided the acute and convalescent COVID-19 samples. T cells, B-cell-depleted T cells, or PBMCs provided the cDNA or gDNA that served as material.

Trimming at V came to 0 bases and at J to 0 bases, leaving 5 bases not matched to a gene. The CDR3 runs to 17 residues. Original handling: Reference gene primer amplification yielded estimated nucleated cell counts. Assay used: immunoSEQ multiplex PCR; TCRdb lists only in-frame clones, some missing. V and J calls plus clone size are reproduced from that table; the DNA served to infer D and trimming. The sample holds some 110,000 clones, 76% seen once. The rearrangement joins TRBV23-1 to TRBJ1-1; 9 bases are a match to TRBD1. TRBV23-1 is flagged as an ORF with uncertain function. Input material: peripheral blood. This clonotype was sampled from a man at least 80 years old with COVID-19, enrolled during active disease. CDR3: CASSQSGTGYMNTEAFF. DNA of the CDR3: TGCGCCAGCAGTCAATCGGGGACAGGGTATATGAACACTGAAGCTTTCTTT.